This record covers a single T cell receptor beta chain. This clone was counted only a few times. Its recognized antigen is unknown. The sample holds no much larger clone one base away, and base qualities are not on file. Library construction relied on the immunoSEQ multiplex PCR assay. For the multiplex PCR, a mixture combining 60 forward primers for TCR Vbeta segments and 13 reverse primers for TCR Jbeta segments was used. The CDR3 region of rearranged TCR beta genes was amplified from genomic DNA with a multiplex PCR assay. Amplified TCR beta libraries were sequenced as 87-base-pair reads on the Illumina HiSeq System. The study's processing was this. A later analysis tallied tens of millions of unique TCR beta chains across the 666 repertoires, and 10 million to 11 million of those chains were shared by two or more donors. Raw reads were error-corrected and collapsed into unique sequences with a nearest-neighbor algorithm that merged closely related sequences to remove PCR and sequencing errors. Alignment of CDR3 sequences to IMGT reference sequences was used to assign V, D and J gene segments. For a sequence to be retained, a match of at least six nucleotides was required to both a V gene segment and a J gene segment. Rearrangements were classified as productive when the CDR3 lacked stop codons and remained in frame with V and J, and all other rearrangements were classified as non-productive. CDR3 was defined by IMGT convention, running from the second conserved V-encoded cysteine to the conserved J-encoded phenylalanine. The earlier analysis of more than 450 of the donors excluded sequences that lacked an unambiguous match to a single V gene segment. An earlier analysis of over 450 of the donors classified V segments as functional when productive rearrangements were above 56.7% and as segregating when the standard deviation between donors was above 5%. A statistical classification framework was built for diagnosing cytomegalovirus status from the catalog of TCR beta chain sequences. A later analysis assigned V and J genes by comparing TCR nucleotide sequences with IMGT/GENE-DB human TR gene sequences. A later analysis assigned CDR3 sequences and most-parsimonious VDJ recombination scenarios with the TCRdist pipeline. In a later analysis, each TCR beta chain was defined by its CDR3 amino acid sequence together with its V-gene family, and reads lacking a unique V-gene family were excluded. In a later analysis, 500 to 650 highly shared, low-generation-probability nucleotide sequences were removed to address suspected cross-contamination and a sequencing artifact. In a later analysis, a clonal expansion index was calculated for each public chain from normalized within-repertoire ranks of inferred template counts. Generation probabilities in a later analysis came from a VDJ recombination model fitted to out-of-frame rearrangements, and those results were checked against IGoR. In a later analysis, TCR-TCR, TCR-HLA and TCR-CMV co-occurrence was scored with hypergeometric tests, and a repertoire-size bias correction was applied to TCR pairs. False discovery rates were estimated in a later analysis by permuting HLA or CMV assignments 20 times. In a later analysis, co-occurring TCRs were grouped using DBSCAN, with TCRdist sequence similarity added in when clustering inside HLA-allele-positive subsets. Co-occurrence clustering excluded repertoires with fewer than 30,000 or more than 120,000 public chains, plus five with anomalous nucleotide sharing. TCRdb holds this immuneACCESS table with in-frame rearrangements only. Some clones are missing; in checked studies, unresolved V genes explain under half, and the rest has no known cause. V, J and clone size derive from that table, while D and trimming were established from the DNA sequence. This sample holds over 110,000 clones; 73% were observed only once. Together, the top ten hold 1.3% of the sample.

This entry belongs to a study of cytomegalovirus exposure and HLA in healthy donors (dated by TCRdb to between 2016 and 2019). Turning to the overall study: According to an earlier analysis of 450 to 650 of the donors, some 180 million T cells yielded 117 million unique TCR beta sequences and less than 300 Gb of sequence data. Because of strong linkage in the cohort, four to six DR-DQ haplotypes were treated as single units for association and clustering. HLA typing included class I and class II loci at four-digit resolution. Of the roughly 430 genotyped donors, approximately 83% fell in the genetic ancestry cluster associated with self-reported Caucasian donors. A later analysis re-analyzed previously published TCR beta repertoires from 666 donors and added high-resolution HLA genotyping to study TCR occurrence patterns. The study combined high-throughput TCR immunosequencing, statistical association of individual TCRs with disease status, and machine learning to predict cytomegalovirus infection status. An early release that covered about 600 HLA-typed donors contained 300 to 350 gigabases of sequencing data and around 85 million unique TCR sequences. Rather than drawing on any new phenotypic data, the later analysis identified candidate immune exposures from TCR beta sequences and the way those sequences occurred across donors. Donor age, sex, ethnicity and CMV serostatus were compiled together with the repertoire data. A separate validation cohort of 90 to 150 different subjects was used in addition to the approximately 700-subject first cohort. All discovery cohort repertoires had been generated using a single sequencing platform. To decide whether each TCR beta V gene segment behaved as functional or pseudogenic, an earlier analysis of some 600 of the donors relied on high-throughput TCR beta sequencing. A later genetic analysis took genome-wide SNP genotypes for about 55% of the 666 donors and used that subset as a discovery cohort. The study used immunosequencing to profile the T cell repertoires of some 600 subjects and linked those repertoires to cytomegalovirus serostatus. Among 300 to 500 genotyped donors of the cohort, an average of around 240,000 unique TCR beta nucleotide sequences was sequenced per donor, of which roughly 17% were non-productive. Typing coverage varied by locus: about 629-640 donors for A, B, C, DRB1 and DQB1; approximately 500 for DQA1; about 590 for DPA1; more than 450 for DPB1. The study aimed to test whether signatures of past pathogen exposure could be identified by cataloging public T cell receptors.

Here is what the overall study found, with its caveats: In a later genetic analysis, a missense DCLRE1C variant was associated with V-gene and J-gene trimming of TCR beta chains, and the association was replicated in an independent cohort. CMV serostatus was the only immune exposure information available for the cohort. Linkage disequilibrium might explain the correlated functional status among segregating V segments, but an unknown experimental factor could not be ruled out. A further reported finding was that TCR beta sequences accurately predicted the HLA-A and HLA-B alleles for most subjects in the first cohort. Cytomegalovirus status was reported to be diagnosed by the classifier with high specificity and sensitivity in both the original and validation cohorts. This cohort had only TCR beta chains sequenced, and the lack of alpha or paired-chain data limited which features could be detected. Most TCR sequences were seen in very few donors, while some public TCRs were found in many individuals. Broadly in line with IMGT annotations, most TCR beta V segments showed up in productive rearrangements about 87% or about 30% of the time in an earlier analysis of 450 to 750 of the donors. According to a later analysis, TCR association rates differed among HLA loci, with DRB1 alleles showing the most associated TCRs and HLA-C alleles showing the fewest. In a later analysis, several top co-occurrence clusters were reported to appear linked to parvovirus B19, influenza, CMV and Epstein-Barr virus. The authors suggested that the approach could potentially be generalized to other disease states and immunological phenotypes. A later genetic analysis reported fewer N-insertions in productive TCRs among donors in an Asian-associated ancestry cluster than the approximately 670-donor mean. A later analysis found that most CMV-associated TCR beta chains appeared HLA-restricted, with HLA associations seemingly driven largely by CMV exposure. The sequencing pipeline was judged likely to have produced a cluster of highly shared sequence variants as a technical artifact. Specific HLA alleles were associated with 15,000 to 20,000 TCR beta sequences at a false discovery rate of 0.05 in a later analysis. Sequencing depth was assumed to be roughly uniform across donors in the presence/absence analyses, though that assumption may not hold. Some 16 rarely observed V segments, including chromosome 9 orphons, were excluded from the earlier analysis of about 610 of the donors because counts were too low. HLA typing was unavailable for some donors at each locus, so association tests used only the typed subset. The study gave a list of roughly 150 TCR beta chains associated with cytomegalovirus. A later analysis found that HLA-associated TCR beta chains were more clonally expanded and had lower generation probabilities than equally common non-associated chains. Strong co-occurrence of HLA alleles, especially DR and DQ, made assigning TCR associations to individual alleles difficult. Three of the identified cytomegalovirus-associated TCR beta chains were confirmed in vitro to be specific for cytomegalovirus antigens.

The cohort comprised under 700 healthy bone marrow donors. At the time of sampling, every cohort member was nominally healthy, though immune exposures that went unrecorded were likely present. The donor tested CMV seronegative, placing the donor among the 350 to 400 seronegative members of the cohort. A peripheral blood sample was provided by each donor, and peripheral blood mononuclear cells were used for TCR beta sequencing. Genomic DNA extraction from the blood cell samples was performed with the Qiagen DNeasy Blood Extraction Kit. Sequenced sample: PBMCs. The source of this sequence is a woman in her thirties or forties in good health and CMV-seronegative.

The nucleotide sequence reads TGTGCCAGCAGCAAGAGCGGACAGGGCTACAATGAGCAGTTCTTC. This translates into CASSKSGQGYNEQFF. The sequence is built from TRBV9 and TRBJ2-1, and 8 junction bases match TRBD1. V trim: 4 bases; J trim: 3 bases; unmatched bases: 6. The CDR3 measures 15 amino acids from cysteine to phenylalanine. Kept here is only the CDR3 DNA, which spans 45 bases and is read in frame from base 1. Based on the germline V gene, the CDR1 and CDR2 sequences are SGDLS and YYNGEE.